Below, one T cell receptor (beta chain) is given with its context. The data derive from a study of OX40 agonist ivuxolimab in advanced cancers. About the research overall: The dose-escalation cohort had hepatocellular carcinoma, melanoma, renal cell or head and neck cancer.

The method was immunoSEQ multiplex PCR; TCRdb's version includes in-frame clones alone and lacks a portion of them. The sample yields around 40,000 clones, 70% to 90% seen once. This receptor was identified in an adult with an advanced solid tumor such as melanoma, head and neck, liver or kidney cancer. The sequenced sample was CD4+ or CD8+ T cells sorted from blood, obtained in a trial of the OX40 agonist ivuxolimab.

The CDR3, as DNA: TGTGCCAGCAGCGGGCACCCCAGTTTTGAATACGAGCAGTACTTC. Protein sequence: CASSGHPSFEYEQYF. This rearrangement joins TRBV2 to TRBJ2-7; D gene unclear. Germline V gives CDR1 SNHLY, CDR2 FYNNEI. Trimming left V 6 bases short and J 4 bases short, with 19 bases between. The CDR3 length is 15 residues.